These T cell receptor beta chains were read from a single sample in a study of blood T cell repertoires in COVID-19. TCRdb's table, derived via immunoSEQ multiplex PCR, lists solely in-frame clones and lacks some. In the table there are 300,000 to 350,000 clones, 80% to 90% of which are singletons. Source material: PBMCs or T cells enriched from blood (not recorded which). The receptors come from a woman aged 40 to 50 with acute COVID-19. Both conserved end residues are part of each CDR3. Each record gives: clone size, V gene, J gene, D gene, CDR3 length, CDR3 DNA, CDR3 protein. A D gene is named only where the DNA matches it firmly. Clone size is not always given. Where it is, it says once, few, many or a class for expanded clones.

>NA|TRBV5-1|TRBJ1-1|TRBD1|14
TGCGCCAGCAGCTCAGGGACAGGGGGGTTTGAAGCTTTCTTT
CASSSGTGGFEAFF
>NA|TRBV7-9|TRBJ1-1|NA|12
TGTGCCAGCAGGTCAGGGGATGGTGAAGCTTTCTTT
CASRSGDGEAFF
>few|TRBV14|TRBJ1-5|NA|15
TGTGCCAGCAGCCAAGCCCCCAGAAATAATCAGCCCCAGCATTTT
CASSQAPRNNQPQHF
>NA|TRBV6-2/TRBV6-3|TRBJ2-7|NA|15
TGTGCCAGCAGTTACGGAGTAGATTCCCCCTACGAGCAGTACTTC
CASSYGVDSPYEQYF
>NA|TRBV2|TRBJ2-1|TRBD2|15
TGTGCCAGCAGTGATTCAAGCGGGAGAATCAATGAGCAGTTCTTC
CASSDSSGRINEQFF
>NA|TRBV12-5|TRBJ1-4|NA|17
TGTGCTAGTGGTTTGCTTCGGGCGGGGGGTTCTAATGAAAAACTGTTTTTT
CASGLLRAGGSNEKLFF
>NA|TRBV3-1/TRBV3-2|TRBJ1-2|NA|14
TGTGCCAGCAGGCGGGGGGAGGAAAACTATGGCTACACCTTC
CASRRGEENYGYTF
>NA|TRBV6-2/TRBV6-3|TRBJ2-3|TRBD2|15
TGTGCCAGCAGTGACTCGACTAGCGGGATGGATACGCAGTATTTT
CASSDSTSGMDTQYF
>NA|TRBV11-2|TRBJ2-5|TRBD2|15
TGTGCCAGCATCCTTAGCGGGGGGGCTGGAGAGACCCAGTACTTC
CASILSGGAGETQYF
>NA|TRBV5-1|TRBJ2-1|TRBD2|18
TGCGCCAGCAGCTTGCTAGGTACGGCTAGCGGGTTCTACAATGAGCAGTTCTTC
CASSLLGTASGFYNEQFF
>NA|TRBV29-1|TRBJ1-1|NA|13
TGCAGCGCCGACGGACAGCTGAACACTGAAGCTTTCTTT
CSADGQLNTEAFF
>NA|TRBV4-1|TRBJ1-5|TRBD1|16
TGCGCCAGCAGCCAACCAGCCAGGGGGCTTAATCAGCCCCAGCATTTT
CASSQPARGLNQPQHF
>NA|TRBV3-1/TRBV3-2|TRBJ2-7|NA|12
TGTGCCAGCGGGCAGGGGGGATACGAGCAGTACTTC
CASGQGGYEQYF
>NA|TRBV28|TRBJ2-1|TRBD2|14
TGTGCCAGCTCCGCGGGAGGCTCCTACAATGAGCAGTTCTTC
CASSAGGSYNEQFF
>NA|TRBV27|TRBJ2-7|TRBD1|16
TGTGCCAGCAGTAGAGGACCCGGGACAGGGGGTCACGAGCAGTACTTC
CASSRGPGTGGHEQYF
>NA|TRBV3-1/TRBV3-2|TRBJ2-1|NA|14
TGTGCCAGCAGCCTAAGGCACAGCTACAATGAGCAGTTCTTC
CASSLRHSYNEQFF
>NA|TRBV6-2/TRBV6-3|TRBJ2-3|TRBD2|15
TGTGCCAGCAGTACGGTAGCGGGTCAGACAGATACGCAGTATTTT
CASSTVAGQTDTQYF
>NA|TRBV28|TRBJ1-2|NA|12
TGTGCCAGCAGCCTTGTCAGTTATGGCTACACCTTC
CASSLVSYGYTF
>NA|TRBV28|TRBJ1-1|TRBD1|16
TGTGCCACCAGCCCCAATCCGGGACAGGGTGTCACTGAAGCTTTCTTT
CATSPNPGQGVTEAFF
>NA|TRBV10-3|TRBJ1-1|TRBD1|14
TGTGCCATGTCGGAGCGACAGGGCGAAACTGAAGCTTTCTTT
CAMSERQGETEAFF
>NA|TRBV7-9|TRBJ1-3|NA|13
TGTGCCAGCAGCTTACAGACTGGAAACACCATATATTTT
CASSLQTGNTIYF
>NA|TRBV19|TRBJ1-2|NA|15
TGTGCCAGTAGTATATCCCCGGGGAACCCTTATGGCTACACCTTC
CASSISPGNPYGYTF
>NA|TRBV19|TRBJ1-2|TRBD1|14
TGTGCCAGTAGGGCTACCGGGACAGGGAATGGCTACACCTTC
CASRATGTGNGYTF
>NA|TRBV28|TRBJ1-2|NA|12
TGTGCCAGCAGTTTACAGGAGGGAGGCTACACCTTC
CASSLQEGGYTF
>NA|TRBV25-1|TRBJ2-7|TRBD1|16
TGTGCCAGCAGTGATACGGGTCGGGGTGACAGGGGGTGGCAGTACTTC
CASSDTGRGDRGWQYF
>NA|TRBV19|TRBJ2-7|NA|16
TGTGCCAGGGGGCATGGACCCCACCACCCGGTCTACGAGCAGTACTTC
CARGHGPHHPVYEQYF
>NA|TRBV3-1/TRBV3-2|TRBJ2-3|TRBD2|17
TGTGCCAGCAGCCAAGGGGTACTAGCGGGGCGCACAGATACGCAGTATTTT
CASSQGVLAGRTDTQYF
>NA|TRBV27|TRBJ2-3|NA|16
TGTGCCAGCAGAATTCATGTATCTAGTCGAACAGATACGCAGTATTTT
CASRIHVSSRTDTQYF
>NA|TRBV25-1|TRBJ2-7|TRBD2|18
TGTGCCAGCAGTGCTCTCTCCGGACTAGCGGGAGGATCGTCCGAGCAGTACTTC
CASSALSGLAGGSSEQYF
>NA|TRBV28|TRBJ1-2|NA|14
TGTGCCAGCAGTTTAACAGGAAATTTCTATGGCTACACCTTC
CASSLTGNFYGYTF
>NA|TRBV7-2|TRBJ2-7|NA|17
TGTGCCAGCAGCTTGGCCTCGGGGCTAGCGAACCCCTACGAGCAGTACTTC
CASSLASGLANPYEQYF
>NA|TRBV14|TRBJ2-3|TRBD2|19
TGTGCCAGCAGCCAAGAGGAGCTAGCGGGAGGCCCAAGCACAGATACGCAGTATTTT
CASSQEELAGGPSTDTQYF
>NA|TRBV7-2|TRBJ1-2|TRBD1|15
TGTGCCAGCAGCCGCAACCGGGACAGTCTTTATGGCTACACCTTC
CASSRNRDSLYGYTF
>NA|TRBV29-1|TRBJ2-5|NA|16
TGCAGCGTTGAAGATCCGGGCAGGGGCCTACAAGAGACCCAGTACTTC
CSVEDPGRGLQETQYF
>NA|TRBV6-5|TRBJ1-2|TRBD1|13
TGTGCCAGCAGGCTGGGACAGGGCTATGGCTACACCTTC
CASRLGQGYGYTF
>NA|TRBV5-5|TRBJ2-1|TRBD1|15
TGTGCCAGCAGCTATGGGACAGGGTTTCCGAATGAGCAGTTCTTC
CASSYGTGFPNEQFF
>NA|TRBV19|TRBJ2-7|TRBD1|14
TGTGCCAGTAGCCGGGACAGGGGGTCCTACGAGCAGTACTTC
CASSRDRGSYEQYF
>NA|TRBV7-9|TRBJ1-2|TRBD1|13
TGTGCCAGCAGCTTTCGACAGGGACATGGCTACACCTTC
CASSFRQGHGYTF
>NA|TRBV3-1/TRBV3-2|TRBJ2-1|NA|12
TGTGCCAGCAGCCGCCAGGGTAATGAGCAGTTCTTC
CASSRQGNEQFF
>NA|TRBV6-5|TRBJ2-1|TRBD2|15
TGTGCCAGCAGTTACCAGGGACTAGAAAACAATGAGCAGTTCTTC
CASSYQGLENNEQFF
>NA|TRBV7-8|TRBJ1-4|TRBD1|14
TGTGCCAGCAGCCTAACGGGACAGGGTGAAAAACTGTTTTTT
CASSLTGQGEKLFF
>NA|TRBV18|TRBJ1-5|TRBD1|16
TGTGCCAGCTCACTCACCGGGACAGGGGATAGTCAGCCCCAGCATTTT
CASSLTGTGDSQPQHF
>NA|TRBV5-1|TRBJ2-7|NA|14
TGCGCCAGCAGCCCGGGACTTAGCTCCTACGAGCAGTACTTC
CASSPGLSSYEQYF
>NA|TRBV7-7|TRBJ2-2|NA|15
TGTGCCAGCAGCCCCGTGGCCATTAACACCGGGGAGCTGTTTTTT
CASSPVAINTGELFF
>NA|TRBV6-5|TRBJ2-1|NA|14
TGTGCCAGCAGTTACTCGACAGAGTACAATGAGCAGTTCTTC
CASSYSTEYNEQFF
>NA|TRBV11-3|TRBJ2-1|TRBD1|17
TGTGCCAGCAGCCTATATAGGGGACAGGGAGCATACAATGAGCAGTTCTTC
CASSLYRGQGAYNEQFF
>NA|TRBV19|TRBJ1-2|NA|15
TGTGCCAGTAGTGAGCCCCAGGGCCGGAACTATGGCTACACCTTC
CASSEPQGRNYGYTF
>NA|TRBV27|TRBJ2-7|TRBD1|15
TGTGCCAGCAGTTTATCCGGGACAGCCTTTTTTGAGCAGTACTTC
CASSLSGTAFFEQYF
>few|TRBV18|TRBJ1-5|TRBD1|14
TGTGCCAGCTCACCAGGGACAGGAAATCAGCCCCAGCATTTT
CASSPGTGNQPQHF